This TCR beta chain was recorded in a study of T-cell reconstitution after alpha-beta-depleted transplantation in children. Overall study results and limits: Where alpha-beta T cells came from about two months after transplant was reportedly several hundred expanded graft clones. High day-60 TCRbeta diversity in some patients came from surviving recipient T cells and thymic progenitors.

The V end lost 5 bases, the J end lost 8 bases, and 19 bases lay between the germline ends. Germline CDR1 is SEHNR and CDR2 is FQNEAQ (reference sequence). The CDR3 runs 15 residues. In regard to this clonotype: Antigen: not known.

Unique molecular identifiers were used in preparing the TCRbeta library. One entry per CDR3 protein, called by TCRdb with MiXCR from the PCR reads. The repertoire holds about 830,000 distinct CDR3 sequences, with 16% as singletons. The clonotype originates from a male patient aged 10-17 years who had a stem cell transplant for acute lymphoblastic leukemia, so the T cells may come from the graft donor. V and J are TRBV7-9 and TRBJ2-1; D tentatively reads TRBD1 or TRBD2 (7 bases each). This sample comprised PBMCs, mostly from graft donor cells, obtained 360 days after TCRalphabeta/CD19-depleted stem cell transplant. CDR3 sequence reads: CASSTQGGRGYEQFF. In DNA form, the CDR3 reads TGTGCCAGCAGCACCCAGGGGGGGAGGGGCTATGAGCAGTTCTTC.